This T cell receptor (beta chain) was identified during a study of Graves' ophthalmopathy and Graves' hyperthyroidism. Study conclusions and caveats: Blood shared most expanded thyroid clonotypes above 0.001 frequency.

With regard to this clonotype: Its target is not known.

The germline gives CDR1 SGHTS, CDR2 YDEGEE. The germline V and J ends were trimmed by 2 bases and 4 bases, with 6 bases remaining between them. This CDR3 region has 12 residues. If patients had other autoimmune diseases, uncontrolled infections, pregnancy or lactation, they were excluded. Scientists amplified the TCR beta CDR3 regions from RNA transcripts. RT-PCR in the first round used HTBI primers; a second-round multiplex PCR followed. Each CDR3 protein gets one entry after TCRdb re-called the multiplex PCR reads with MiXCR. The sample records over a million distinct CDR3 sequences, about 35% being singletons.

The sequenced material came from peripheral blood or thyroid tissue (not recorded which). The clonotype was recovered from an adult man with Graves' hyperthyroidism. The rearrangement uses TRBV5-8 and TRBJ2-5; D is ambiguous. CDR3 in DNA: TGTGCCAGCAGCTTCCTGACAGAGACCCAGTACTTC. Its translation: CASSFLTETQYF.